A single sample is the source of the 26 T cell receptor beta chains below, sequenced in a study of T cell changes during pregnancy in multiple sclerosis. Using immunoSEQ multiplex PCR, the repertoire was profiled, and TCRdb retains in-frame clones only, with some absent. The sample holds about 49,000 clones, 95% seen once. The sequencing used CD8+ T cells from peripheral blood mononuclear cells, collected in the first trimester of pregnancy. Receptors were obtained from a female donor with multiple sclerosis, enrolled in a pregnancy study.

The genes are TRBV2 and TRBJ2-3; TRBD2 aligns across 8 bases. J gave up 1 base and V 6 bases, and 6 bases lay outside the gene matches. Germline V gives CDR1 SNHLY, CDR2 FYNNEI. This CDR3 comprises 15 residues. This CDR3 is CASRGTLAGTDTQYF. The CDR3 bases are TGTGCCAGCAGGGGGACACTAGCGGGCACAGATACGCAGTATTTT.

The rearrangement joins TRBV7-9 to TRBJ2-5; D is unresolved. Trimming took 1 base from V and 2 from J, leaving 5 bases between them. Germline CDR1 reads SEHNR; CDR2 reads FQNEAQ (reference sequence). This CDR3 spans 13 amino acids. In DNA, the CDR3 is TGTGCCAGCAGCTTAGGGCTTCAAGAGACCCAGTACTTC. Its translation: CASSLGLQETQYF.

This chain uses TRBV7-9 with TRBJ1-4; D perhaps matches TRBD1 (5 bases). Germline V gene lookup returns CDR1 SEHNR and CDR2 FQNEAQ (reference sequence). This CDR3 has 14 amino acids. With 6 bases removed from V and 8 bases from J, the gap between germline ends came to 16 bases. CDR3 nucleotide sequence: TGTGCCAGCAGGAGTCAGGGTCCTTCCGAAAAACTGTTTTTT. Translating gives CASRSQGPSEKLFF.

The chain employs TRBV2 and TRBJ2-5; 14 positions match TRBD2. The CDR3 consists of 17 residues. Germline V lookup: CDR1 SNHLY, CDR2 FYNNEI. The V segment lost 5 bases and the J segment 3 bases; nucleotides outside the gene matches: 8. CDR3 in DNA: TGTGCCAGCAGTAAGGGACTAGCGGGAGAAGTTAAAGAGACCCAGTACTTC. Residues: CASSKGLAGEVKETQYF.

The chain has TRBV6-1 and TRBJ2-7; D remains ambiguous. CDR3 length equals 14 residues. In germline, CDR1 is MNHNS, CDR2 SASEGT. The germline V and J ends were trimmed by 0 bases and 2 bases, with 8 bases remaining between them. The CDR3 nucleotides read TGTGCCAGCAGTGAAGCGGTGGGCCCCTACGAGCAGTACTTC. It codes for CASSEAVGPYEQYF.

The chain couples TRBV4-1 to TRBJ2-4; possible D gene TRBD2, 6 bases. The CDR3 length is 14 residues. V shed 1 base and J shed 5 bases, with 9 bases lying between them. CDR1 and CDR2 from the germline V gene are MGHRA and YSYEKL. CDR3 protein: CASSQVGEENIQYF. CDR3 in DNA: TGCGCCAGCAGCCAAGTGGGGGAGGAAAACATTCAGTACTTC.

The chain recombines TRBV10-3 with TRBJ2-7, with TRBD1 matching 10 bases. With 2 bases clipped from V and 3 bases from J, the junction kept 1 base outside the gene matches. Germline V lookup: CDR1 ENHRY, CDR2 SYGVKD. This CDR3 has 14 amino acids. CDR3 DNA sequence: TGTGCCATCAGTGAGGGACAGGGGGGCTACGAGCAGTACTTC. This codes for CAISEGQGGYEQYF.

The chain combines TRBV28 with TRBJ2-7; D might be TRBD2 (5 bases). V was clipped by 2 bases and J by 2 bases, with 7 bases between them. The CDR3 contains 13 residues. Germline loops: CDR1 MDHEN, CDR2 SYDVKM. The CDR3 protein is CASSLRGAYEQYF. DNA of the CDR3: TGTGCCAGCAGTTTACGGGGTGCCTACGAGCAGTACTTC.

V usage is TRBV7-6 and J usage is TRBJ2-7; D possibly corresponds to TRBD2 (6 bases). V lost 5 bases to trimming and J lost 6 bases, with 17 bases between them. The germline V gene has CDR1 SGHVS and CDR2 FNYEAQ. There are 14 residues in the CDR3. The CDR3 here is CASSPWGESAEQYF. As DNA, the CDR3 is TGTGCCAGCAGCCCCTGGGGGGAATCAGCCGAGCAGTACTTC. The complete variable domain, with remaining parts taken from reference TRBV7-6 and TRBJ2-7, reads GAGVSQSPRYKVTKRGQDVALRCDPISGHVSLYWYRQALGQGPEFLTYFNYEAQQDKSGLPNDRFSAERPEGSISTLTIQRTEQRDSAMYRCASSPWGESAEQYFGPGTRLTVT.

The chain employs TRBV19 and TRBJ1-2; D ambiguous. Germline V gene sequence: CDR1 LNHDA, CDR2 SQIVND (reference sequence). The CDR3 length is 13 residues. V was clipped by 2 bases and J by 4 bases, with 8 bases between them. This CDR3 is CASSIFGGYGYTF. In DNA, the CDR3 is TGTGCCAGTAGTATATTTGGCGGCTATGGCTACACCTTC.

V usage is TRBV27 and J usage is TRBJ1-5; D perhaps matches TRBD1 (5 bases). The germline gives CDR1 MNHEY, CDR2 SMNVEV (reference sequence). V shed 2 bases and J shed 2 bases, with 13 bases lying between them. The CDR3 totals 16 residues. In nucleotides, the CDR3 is TGTGCCAGCAGTTTAAGTGGGGCCTGGGGCAATCAGCCCCAGCATTTT. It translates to CASSLSGAWGNQPQHF.

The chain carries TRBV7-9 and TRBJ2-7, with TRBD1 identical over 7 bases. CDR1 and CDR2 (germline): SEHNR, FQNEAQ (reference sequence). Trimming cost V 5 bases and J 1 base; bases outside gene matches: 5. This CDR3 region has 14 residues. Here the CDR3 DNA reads TGTGCCAGCAGCCCAAGGGACAGTTCCTACGAGCAGTACTTC. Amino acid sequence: CASSPRDSSYEQYF.

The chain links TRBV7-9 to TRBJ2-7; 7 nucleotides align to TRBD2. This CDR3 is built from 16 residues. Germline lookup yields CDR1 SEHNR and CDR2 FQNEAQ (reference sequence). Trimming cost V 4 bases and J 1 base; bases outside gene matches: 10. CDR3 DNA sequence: TGTGCCAGCAGCTCCGGGGGGAGAAAGAAGTCCTACGAGCAGTACTTC. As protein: CASSSGGRKKSYEQYF.

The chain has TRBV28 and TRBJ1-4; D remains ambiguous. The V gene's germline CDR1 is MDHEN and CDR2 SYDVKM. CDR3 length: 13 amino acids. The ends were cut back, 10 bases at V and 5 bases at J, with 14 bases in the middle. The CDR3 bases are TGTGCCATCGCTGGCTCGTGGAATGAAAAACTGTTTTTT. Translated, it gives CAIAGSWNEKLFF.

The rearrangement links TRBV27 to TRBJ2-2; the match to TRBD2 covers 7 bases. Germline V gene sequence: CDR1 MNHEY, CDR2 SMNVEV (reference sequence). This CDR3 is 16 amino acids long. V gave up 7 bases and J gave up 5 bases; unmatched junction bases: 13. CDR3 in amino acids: CASISRRGGPTGELFF. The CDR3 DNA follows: TGTGCCAGCATCTCGAGAAGGGGAGGGCCTACCGGGGAGCTGTTTTTT.

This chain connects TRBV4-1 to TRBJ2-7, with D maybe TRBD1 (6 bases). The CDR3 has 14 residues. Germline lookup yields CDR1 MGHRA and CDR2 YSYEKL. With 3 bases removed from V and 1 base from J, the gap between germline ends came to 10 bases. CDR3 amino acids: CASSHLQGSYEQYF. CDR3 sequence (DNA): TGCGCCAGCAGCCACCTTCAGGGGTCCTACGAGCAGTACTTC.

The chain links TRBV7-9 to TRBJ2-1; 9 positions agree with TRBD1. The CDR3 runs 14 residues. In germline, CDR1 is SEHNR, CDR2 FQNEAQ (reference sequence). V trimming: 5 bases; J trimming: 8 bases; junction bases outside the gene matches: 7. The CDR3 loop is CASSARQGGDEQFF. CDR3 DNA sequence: TGTGCCAGCAGCGCCCGACAGGGGGGAGATGAGCAGTTCTTC.

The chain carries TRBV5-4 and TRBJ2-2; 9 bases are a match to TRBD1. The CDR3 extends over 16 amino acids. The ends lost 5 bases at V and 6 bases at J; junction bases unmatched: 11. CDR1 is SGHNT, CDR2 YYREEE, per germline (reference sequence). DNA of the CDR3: TGTGCCAGCAGTACCCCGGGACAGGGACCTTCCGGGGAGCTGTTTTTT. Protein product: CASSTPGQGPSGELFF.

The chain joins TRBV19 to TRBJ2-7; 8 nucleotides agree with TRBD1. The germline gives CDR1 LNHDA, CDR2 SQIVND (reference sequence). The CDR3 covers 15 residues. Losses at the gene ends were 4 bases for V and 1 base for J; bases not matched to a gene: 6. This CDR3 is CASSTGQGLSYEQYF. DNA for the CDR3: TGTGCCAGTAGTACCGGACAGGGTCTATCCTACGAGCAGTACTTC.

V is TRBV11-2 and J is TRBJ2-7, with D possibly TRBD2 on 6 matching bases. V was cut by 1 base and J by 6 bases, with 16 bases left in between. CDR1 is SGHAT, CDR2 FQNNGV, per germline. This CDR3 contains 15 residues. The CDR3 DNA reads TGTGCCAGCAGCTTAGGGACGGGGGTGCTGAGCGAGCAGTACTTC. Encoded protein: CASSLGTGVLSEQYF.

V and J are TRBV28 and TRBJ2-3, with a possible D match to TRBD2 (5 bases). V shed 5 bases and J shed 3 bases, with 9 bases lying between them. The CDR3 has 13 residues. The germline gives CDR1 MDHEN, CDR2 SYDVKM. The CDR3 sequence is CASSSGLTDTQYF. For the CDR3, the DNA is TGTGCCAGCAGTAGCGGCCTGACAGATACGCAGTATTTT.

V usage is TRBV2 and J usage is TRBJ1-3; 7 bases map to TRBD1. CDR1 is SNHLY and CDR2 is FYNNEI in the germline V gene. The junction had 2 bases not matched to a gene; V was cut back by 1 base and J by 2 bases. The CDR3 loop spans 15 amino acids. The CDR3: CASSEGRGPGNTIYF. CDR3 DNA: TGTGCCAGCAGTGAAGGAAGGGGGCCTGGAAACACCATATATTTT.

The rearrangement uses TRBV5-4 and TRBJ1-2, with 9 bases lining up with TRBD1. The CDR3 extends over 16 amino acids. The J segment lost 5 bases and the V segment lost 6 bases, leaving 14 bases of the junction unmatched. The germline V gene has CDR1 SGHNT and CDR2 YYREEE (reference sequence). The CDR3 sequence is CASTSPLDRGEYGYTF. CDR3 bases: TGTGCCAGCACCTCCCCTCTGGACAGGGGAGAGTATGGCTACACCTTC. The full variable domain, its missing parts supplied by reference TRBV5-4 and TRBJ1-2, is ETGVTQSPTHLIKTRGQQVTLRCSSQSGHNTVSWYQQALGQGPQFIFQYYREEENGRGNFPPRFSGLQFPNYSSELNVNALELDDSALYLCASTSPLDRGEYGYTFGSGTRLTVV.

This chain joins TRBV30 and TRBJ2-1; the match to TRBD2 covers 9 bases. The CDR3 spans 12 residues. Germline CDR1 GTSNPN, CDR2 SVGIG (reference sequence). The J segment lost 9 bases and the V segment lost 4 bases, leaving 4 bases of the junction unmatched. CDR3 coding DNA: TGTGCCTGGACTAGCGGGACGGGTGAGCAGTTCTTC. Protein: CAWTSGTGEQFF. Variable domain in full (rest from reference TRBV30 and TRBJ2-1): SQTIHQWPATLVQPVGSPLSLECTVEGTSNPNLYWYRQAAGRGLQLLFYSVGIGQISSEVPQNLSASRPQDRQFILSSKKLLLSDSGFYLCAWTSGTGEQFFGPGTRLTVL.

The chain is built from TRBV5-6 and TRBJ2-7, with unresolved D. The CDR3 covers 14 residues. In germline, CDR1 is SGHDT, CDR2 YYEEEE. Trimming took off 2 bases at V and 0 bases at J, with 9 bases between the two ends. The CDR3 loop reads CASSLMISSYEQYF. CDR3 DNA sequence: TGTGCCAGCAGCTTAATGATTAGCTCCTACGAGCAGTACTTC.

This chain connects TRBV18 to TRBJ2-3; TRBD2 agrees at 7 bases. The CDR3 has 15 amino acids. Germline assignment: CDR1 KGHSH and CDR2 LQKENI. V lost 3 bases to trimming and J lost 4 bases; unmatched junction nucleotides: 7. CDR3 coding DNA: TGTGCCAGCTCACCGAAGCTGGCGGGAGCAGATACGCAGTATTTT. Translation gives CASSPKLAGADTQYF.